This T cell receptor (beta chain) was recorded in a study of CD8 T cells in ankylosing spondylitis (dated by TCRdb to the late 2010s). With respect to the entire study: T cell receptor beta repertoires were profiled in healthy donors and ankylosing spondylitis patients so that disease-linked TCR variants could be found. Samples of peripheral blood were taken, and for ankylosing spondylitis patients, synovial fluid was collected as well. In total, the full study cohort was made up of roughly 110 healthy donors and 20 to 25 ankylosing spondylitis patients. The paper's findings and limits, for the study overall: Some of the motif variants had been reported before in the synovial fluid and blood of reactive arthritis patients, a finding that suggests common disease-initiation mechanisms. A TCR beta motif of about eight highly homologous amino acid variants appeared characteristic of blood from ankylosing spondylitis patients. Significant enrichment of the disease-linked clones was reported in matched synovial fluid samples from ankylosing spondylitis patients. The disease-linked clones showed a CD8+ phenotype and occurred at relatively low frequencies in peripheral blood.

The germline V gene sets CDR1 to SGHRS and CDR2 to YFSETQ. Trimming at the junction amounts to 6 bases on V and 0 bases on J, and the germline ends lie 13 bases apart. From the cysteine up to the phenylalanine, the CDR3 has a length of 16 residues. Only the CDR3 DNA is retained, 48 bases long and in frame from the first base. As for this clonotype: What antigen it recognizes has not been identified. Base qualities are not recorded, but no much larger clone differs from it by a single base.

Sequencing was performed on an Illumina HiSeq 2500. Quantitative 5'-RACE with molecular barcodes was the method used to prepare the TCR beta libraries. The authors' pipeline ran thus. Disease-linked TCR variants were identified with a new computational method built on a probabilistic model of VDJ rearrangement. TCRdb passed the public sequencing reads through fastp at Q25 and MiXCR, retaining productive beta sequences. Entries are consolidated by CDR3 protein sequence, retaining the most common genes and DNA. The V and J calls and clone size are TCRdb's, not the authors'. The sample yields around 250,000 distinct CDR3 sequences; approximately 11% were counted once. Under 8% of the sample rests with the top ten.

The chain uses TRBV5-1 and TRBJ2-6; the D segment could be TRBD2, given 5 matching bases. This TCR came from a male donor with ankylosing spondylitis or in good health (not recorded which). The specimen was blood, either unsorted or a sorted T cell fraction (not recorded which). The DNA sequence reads TGCGCCAGCAAACGGGAATTCGACTCTGGGGCCAACGTCCTGACTTTC. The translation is CASKREFDSGANVLTF.